This T cell receptor (beta chain) comes out of a study of T-cell memory formation after mild COVID-19. Study-wide points: CD4+ bias marked clones expanding day 15 to 37, unlike balanced contracting clones. Pre-infection memory held some responding clones, suggesting pre-existing cross-reactive T cells responded. Contracting CD4+ clones were located mainly in CM and EM, and CD8+ clones in EMRA.

A single record per CDR3 protein comes from TCRdb applying MiXCR to the 5' RACE reads. The table shows 300,000 to 400,000 distinct CDR3 sequences, with over 20% occurring only once. This clonotype occurred a few times. Its target is not known. Trimming removed 0 bases from V and 5 bases from J, with 13 bases in between. Germline V CDR1 and CDR2: SGDLS, YYNGEE. The CDR3 spans 15 residues. The source of this sequence is an adult woman who had mild COVID-19 (a few samples of this study predate the infection). Cell type and time point are not known. Sequenced input: PBMCs or a T cell subset sorted from them (not recorded which). V gene TRBV9 combines with J gene TRBJ2-3, with D perhaps being TRBD1 or TRBD2 (5 bases each). This CDR3 is CASSVAPRGQDTQYF. As DNA, the CDR3 is TGTGCCAGCAGCGTAGCGCCCCGGGGCCAAGATACGCAGTATTTT.